Below are 5 T cell receptor beta chains sequenced from a single sample in a study of cytomegalovirus exposure and HLA in healthy donors. Use of 60 Vbeta and 13 Jbeta primers characterized the PCR. Only in-frame clones appear in the TCRdb table, and some are missing; sequencing was by immunoSEQ multiplex PCR. The data show approximately 110,000 clones, approximately 80% seen once. Material for sequencing was PBMCs. Receptors were obtained from a man aged 35-49 years in good health and CMV-seronegative.

The chain recombines TRBV7-3 with TRBJ2-1; maybe TRBD2 (5 bases). V lost 0 bases and J lost 1, with 13 bases in between. The CDR3 extends over 17 amino acids. The V gene's germline CDR1 is SGHTA and CDR2 FQGTGA. The CDR3, as DNA: TGTGCCAGCAGCTTAACAGGAGGAGACCCATCCTACAATGAGCAGTTCTTC. This encodes CASSLTGGDPSYNEQFF.

The rearrangement joins TRBV7-3 to TRBJ2-7; TRBD1 agrees at 7 bases. V shed 5 bases and J 7 bases; nucleotides not matched to a gene: 8. Germline V lookup: CDR1 SGHTA, CDR2 FQGTGA. CDR3 size: 13 residues. CDR3 in amino acids: CASSRDRNREQYF. CDR3 nucleotides: TGTGCCAGCAGCAGGGACAGAAATCGGGAGCAGTACTTC.

The CDR3 reads CASSKKDRQGWTEAFF. The CDR3 region has the DNA TGTGCCAGCAGTAAGAAAGACCGACAGGGCTGGACTGAAGCTTTCTTT. The chain recombines TRBV28 with TRBJ1-1; 7 positions match TRBD1. CDR3 length equals 16 residues. After removal of 5 bases from V and 5 bases from J, the junction contained 14 bases not matched to a gene. Germline V gene sequence: CDR1 MDHEN, CDR2 SYDVKM.

The rearrangement links TRBV6-6 to TRBJ1-1, with D tentatively TRBD1 (6 bases). CDR1 is MNHNY and CDR2 is SVGAGI in the germline V gene (reference sequence). Trimming cost V 5 bases and J 11 bases, with 15 bases left between them. This CDR3 region has 12 residues. CDR3 nucleotide sequence: TGTGCCAGCAGTCTGCGGGGGGCAGGGGCTTTCTTT. It yields the protein CASSLRGAGAFF.

V and J are TRBV27 and TRBJ2-5, with 10 bases identical to TRBD1. Per germline, CDR1 MNHEY and CDR2 SMNVEV (reference sequence). With V trimmed by 5 bases and J by 7 bases, 13 bases remained unmatched. The CDR3 covers 16 residues. The CDR3 DNA follows: TGTGCCAGCAGTCTCCGGACAGGGGGAAGAGCGGGGACCCAGTACTTC. Protein sequence: CASSLRTGGRAGTQYF.